This TCR beta chain was captured in a study of graft-versus-host responses after intestinal transplantation. About this clone: As yet, its antigen is unknown.

V was shortened by 2 bases and J by 5 bases, with 9 bases between the two germline ends. The CDR3 runs 13 residues. Germline CDR1 is LNHDA and CDR2 is SQIVND (reference sequence). Sequencing used immunoSEQ multiplex PCR; TCRdb keeps in-frame clones, though not all of them. Here the sample spans about 110,000 clones, just over 90% being singletons. The chain recombines TRBV19 with TRBJ2-5, with a possible D match to TRBD2 (5 bases). This clonotype was sampled from a human donor who received an intestinal transplant. The specimen was unstimulated CD8+ T cells sorted from spleen or lymph node cells, collected before intestinal transplant. The DNA for the CDR3 is TGTGCCAGTAGTATAAGACTACCTGAGACCCAGTACTTC. Translation gives CASSIRLPETQYF.